A selection of T cell receptor beta chains follows, all from one sample in a study of spatial heterogeneity in lung cancer. TCRdb reanalysed the 5' RACE reads using MiXCR and keeps one entry per CDR3 protein. The table records roughly 13,000 distinct CDR3 sequences, 3% to 4.5% of them present only once. Here the sequenced sample was lung tumor tissue, taken at surgery. These receptors were obtained from a male donor with early-stage non-small cell lung cancer. CDR3s leave out the opening cysteine and the closing phenylalanine or tryptophan. The order of the fields is V gene, CDR3 protein.

V gene: TRBV20-1
CDR3 protein: SARAWGVYNEQF

V gene: TRBV27
CDR3 protein: ASSLFPPLPGQGINQPQH

V gene: TRBV11-2
CDR3 protein: ASSLDTLAGRGYT

V gene: TRBV4-3
CDR3 protein: ASSQGTSGGRDTQY

V gene: TRBV5-6
CDR3 protein: ASSPPGGLAGTDTQY

V gene: TRBV7-9
CDR3 protein: ASSSTGFWGGYT

V gene: TRBV19
CDR3 protein: ASSIVAGSRELF

V gene: TRBV30
CDR3 protein: AWSRGTFAPNEKLF

V gene: TRBV19
CDR3 protein: ASIGPYSYNEQF

V gene: TRBV19
CDR3 protein: ASSIGRDYSNQPQH

V gene: TRBV2
CDR3 protein: ASSGGGNTIY

V gene: TRBV7-9
CDR3 protein: ASSLKAGGHYEQF

V gene: TRBV27
CDR3 protein: ASSLWGRGPVSEAF

V gene: TRBV5-8
CDR3 protein: ASSLDIRQGVHYGYT

V gene: TRBV21-1
CDR3 protein: ARTGRQYNSPLH